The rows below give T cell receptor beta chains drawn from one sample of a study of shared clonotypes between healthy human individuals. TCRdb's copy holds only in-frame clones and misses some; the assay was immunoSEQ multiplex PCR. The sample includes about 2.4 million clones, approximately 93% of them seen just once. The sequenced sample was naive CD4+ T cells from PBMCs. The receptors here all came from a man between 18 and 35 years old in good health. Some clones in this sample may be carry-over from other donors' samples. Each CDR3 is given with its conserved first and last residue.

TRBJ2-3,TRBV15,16,CATSRLGGGHPDTQYF
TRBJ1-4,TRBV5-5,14,CASGAGGTNEKLFF
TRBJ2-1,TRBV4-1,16,CASSQDVGLADNEQFF
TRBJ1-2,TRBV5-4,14,CASSPVLTGHGYTF
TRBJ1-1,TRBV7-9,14,CASSLGNTGAEAFF
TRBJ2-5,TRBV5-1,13,CASSLSPQETQYF
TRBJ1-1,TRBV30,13,CAWSGGENTEAFF
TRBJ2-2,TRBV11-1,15,CASSLFGPNTGELFF
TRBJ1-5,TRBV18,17,CASSRNSGTLSNQPQHF
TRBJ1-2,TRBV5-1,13,CASSLGDLYGYTF
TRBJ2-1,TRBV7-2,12,CASSLAGREQFF
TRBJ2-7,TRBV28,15,CASSFPSGWSYEQYF
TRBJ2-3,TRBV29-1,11,CSVRGPDTQYF
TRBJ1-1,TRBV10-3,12,CAIGTGNTEAFF
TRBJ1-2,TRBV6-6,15,CASSQTDRPIYGYTF
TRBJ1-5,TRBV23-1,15,CASSRRDSTNQPQHF
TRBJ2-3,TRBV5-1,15,CASSLLADSTDTQYF
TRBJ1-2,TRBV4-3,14,CASSQVSGNGGYTF
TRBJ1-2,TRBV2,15,CASSPLMRQAPGYTF
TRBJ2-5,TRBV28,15,CASRLQGGRQETQYF
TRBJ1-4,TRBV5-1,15,CASSLLGTYNEKLFF
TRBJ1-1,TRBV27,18,CASSLYSKGGIGDTEAFF
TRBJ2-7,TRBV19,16,CASSIDLGQALMEQYF
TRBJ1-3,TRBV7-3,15,CASSLGSDSGNTIYF
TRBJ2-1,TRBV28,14,CASSLVGGPREQFF
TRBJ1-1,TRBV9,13,CASSPRQVAEAFF
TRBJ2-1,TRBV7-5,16,CARSLAGRGLPGEQFF
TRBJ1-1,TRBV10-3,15,CAISESTVANTEAFF
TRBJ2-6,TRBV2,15,CASSEFFSGANVLTF
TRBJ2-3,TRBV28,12,CASSPRIDTQYF
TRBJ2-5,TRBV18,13,CASSPRSKETQYF
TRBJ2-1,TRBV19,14,CATRGTSDYNEQFF
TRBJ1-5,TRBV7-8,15,CASSLMRYSNQPQHF
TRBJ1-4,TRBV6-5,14,CASSYSPTLEKLFF
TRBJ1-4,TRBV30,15,CAWSGIGQLNEKLFF
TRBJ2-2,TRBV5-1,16,CASSLGLAGYTGELFF
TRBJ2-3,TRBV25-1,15,CASSSTDSTTDTQYF
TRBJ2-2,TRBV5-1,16,CASSLSQRGNTGELFF
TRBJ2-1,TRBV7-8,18,CASSLAVSTGQAGNEQFF
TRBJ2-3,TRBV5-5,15,CASSLPSGSTDTQYF
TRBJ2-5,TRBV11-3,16,CASSRGLAGGQETQYF
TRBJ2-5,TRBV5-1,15,CASSLGRGLGETQYF
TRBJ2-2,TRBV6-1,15,CASSTNRGGPGELFF
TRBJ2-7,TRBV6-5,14,CASRQGLHPYEQYF
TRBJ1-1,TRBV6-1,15,CASRSEGGLNTEAFF
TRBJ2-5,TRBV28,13,CASSLPGLVTQYF
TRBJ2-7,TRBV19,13,CASSIGTAYEQYF
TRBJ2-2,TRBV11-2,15,CASSSSGSNTGELFF
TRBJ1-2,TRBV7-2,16,CASSPRTPHSDSSYTF